The clone carrying this T cell receptor beta chain was observed a single time. Antigen unknown. These data belong to a study of CD8+ T cells in alopecia areata. Trimming took off 3 bases at V and 7 bases at J, with 4 bases between the two ends. CDR3 length: 11 residues. CDR1 and CDR2 from the germline V gene are MNHEY and SMNVEV (reference sequence). Treatment indicated: oral pan-JAK inhibitor, 5-10 mg twice daily. Extracted RNA was reverse transcribed into cDNA, the sequencing template. The data were produced by immunoSEQ multiplex PCR, yet TCRdb's version contains in-frame clones alone and is incomplete. The sample has about 100,000 clones, roughly 56% seen once. General study results and limits: Normal scalp had lower clonality than lesional scalp, with alopecia totalis/universalis lesions showing this most strongly. Tofacitinib delivered significant drops in scalp clonality and in expanded CD8+ clones among the top 100. In scalp and blood during tofacitinib, many expanded lesional clones persisted.

V and J are TRBV27 and TRBJ2-1, with D uncertain. Sample: CD8+ T cells sorted from blood, taken at approximately week 56, from a patient treated with tofacitinib. The receptor was derived from a human donor with alopecia areata. CDR3 sequence: CASSFSNEQFF. The CDR3 coding sequence is TGTGCCAGCAGTTTTTCAAATGAGCAGTTCTTC.